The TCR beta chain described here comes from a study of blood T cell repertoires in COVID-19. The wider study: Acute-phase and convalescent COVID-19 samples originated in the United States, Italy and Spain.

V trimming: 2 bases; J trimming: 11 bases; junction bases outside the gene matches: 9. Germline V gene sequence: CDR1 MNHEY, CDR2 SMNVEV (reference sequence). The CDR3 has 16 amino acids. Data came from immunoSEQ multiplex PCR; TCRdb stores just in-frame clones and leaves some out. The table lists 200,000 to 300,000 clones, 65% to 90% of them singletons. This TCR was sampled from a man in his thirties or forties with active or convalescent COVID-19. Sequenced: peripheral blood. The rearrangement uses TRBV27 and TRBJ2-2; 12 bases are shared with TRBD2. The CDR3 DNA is TGTGCCAGCAGTTTAATTGCTAGCGGGGGGGCGCAAGAGCTGTTTTTT. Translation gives CASSLIASGGAQELFF.